Each of the 17 T cell receptor beta chains below was sequenced from the same sample in a study of cytomegalovirus exposure and HLA in healthy donors. The PCR made use of 60 Vbeta and 13 Jbeta primers. Here immunoSEQ multiplex PCR was the method, and the copy in TCRdb shows in-frame clones only, minus some. The profile shows 150,000 to 200,000 clones, around 80% of them singletons. The specimen was PBMCs. These receptors originate from a man aged 18 to 35 in good health and CMV-seronegative.

V usage is TRBV6-5 and J usage is TRBJ1-2; D gene unclear. The germline gives CDR1 MNHEY, CDR2 SVGAGI. This CDR3 has 15 amino acids. V shed 7 bases and J shed 5 bases, with 20 bases lying between them. CDR3 coding DNA: TGTGCCAGCATCCCACACTGGCCGGGAGGGTATGGCTACACCTTC. Its translation: CASIPHWPGGYGYTF.

CDR3 nucleotide sequence: TGCGCCAGCAGCTCCCAGGGTGCTACTGAAGCTTTCTTT. It translates to CASSSQGATEAFF. The chain is built from TRBV5-1 and TRBJ1-1, with TRBD1 as a possible D gene (5 bases). The CDR3 consists of 13 residues. CDR1 and CDR2 (germline): SGHRS, YFSETQ. The V end lost 3 bases, the J end lost 5 bases, and 11 bases lay between the germline ends.

V usage is TRBV5-1 and J usage is TRBJ1-3; no reliable D call. Germline CDR1 is SGHRS and CDR2 is YFSETQ. CDR3 length: 15 residues. V lost 5 bases and J lost 0, with 12 bases in between. CDR3 amino acids: CASRRGPFSGNTIYF. Written as DNA, the CDR3 is TGCGCCAGCAGGCGGGGTCCCTTCTCTGGAAACACCATATATTTT.

This clone came up once. This chain joins TRBV29-1 and TRBJ1-2; no reliable D call. The CDR3 loop spans 11 amino acids. V was shortened by 3 bases and J by 3 bases, with 5 bases between the two germline ends. In germline, CDR1 is SQVTM, CDR2 ANQGSEA. CDR3 loop: CSVDSDYGYTF. CDR3 DNA: TGCAGCGTTGACAGTGACTATGGCTACACCTTC.

The chain combines TRBV4-3 with TRBJ2-3; TRBD2 is a possible D gene (6 bases). Trimming took off 4 bases at V and 2 bases at J, with 13 bases between the two ends. Germline loops: CDR1 LGHNA, CDR2 YSLEER. CDR3 length equals 15 residues. CDR3 sequence reads: CASSPRLDYTDTQYF. In nucleotides, the CDR3 is TGCGCCAGCAGCCCCCGACTAGATTACACAGATACGCAGTATTTT.

The chain joins TRBV5-1 to TRBJ2-7; D ambiguous. The CDR3 covers 13 residues. Trimming left V 0 bases short and J 3 bases short, with 7 bases between. Germline V gene lookup returns CDR1 SGHRS and CDR2 YFSETQ. As DNA, the CDR3 is TGCGCCAGCAGCTTGGGAGGTGGCTACGAGCAGTACTTC. Residues: CASSLGGGYEQYF.

The gene calls are TRBV27 and TRBJ1-4; 7 positions agree with TRBD1. V dropped 5 bases and J dropped 7; count of bases not matched to a gene: 13. CDR1 and CDR2 from the germline V gene are MNHEY and SMNVEV (reference sequence). CDR3 length equals 16 residues. This CDR3 reads CASSTLGQGGGEKLFF. The DNA for the CDR3 is TGTGCCAGCAGTACCTTAGGTCAGGGGGGCGGTGAAAAACTGTTTTTT.

In DNA form, the CDR3 reads TGTGCCAGCATTATACAGGGTTGGCAAGAGACCCAGTACTTC. Protein product: CASIIQGWQETQYF. This rearrangement joins TRBV6-1 to TRBJ2-5, with D possibly being TRBD1 (6 bases). Per germline, CDR1 MNHNS and CDR2 SASEGT. V lost 7 bases to trimming and J lost 2 bases, with 14 bases between them. This CDR3 contains 14 residues.

V usage is TRBV6-5 and J usage is TRBJ1-2, with 8 nucleotides matching TRBD1. The CDR3 is 15 amino acids. The trim removed 6 bases at V and 10 bases at J, leaving 16 bases unmatched. Germline CDR1 reads MNHEY; CDR2 reads SVGAGI. The CDR3 DNA reads TGTGCCAGCAGCCACCGGCCCGGGCAGGGGGCCATCTACACCTTC. It codes for CASSHRPGQGAIYTF.

The V gene is TRBV7-6, the J gene TRBJ2-1, with TRBD1 matching 11 bases. The CDR3 totals 14 residues. The germline V gene encodes CDR1 SGHVS and CDR2 FNYEAQ. With V trimmed by 3 bases and J by 7 bases, 2 bases remained unmatched. CDR3: CASSLGQGGNEQFF. The CDR3 DNA reads as TGTGCCAGCAGCTTGGGACAGGGGGGAAATGAGCAGTTCTTC.

This chain connects TRBV27 to TRBJ1-2; 7 bases match TRBD1. The J segment lost 8 bases and the V segment lost 4 bases, leaving 7 bases of the junction unmatched. Looked up from germline, CDR1 is MNHEY and CDR2 is SMNVEV (reference sequence). The CDR3 runs 13 residues. CDR3 protein: CASSYRQGGGYTF. CDR3 nucleotide sequence: TGTGCCAGCAGTTACCGACAGGGCGGCGGCTACACCTTC.

This chain links TRBV30 with TRBJ1-2, with D possibly TRBD1 on 5 matching bases. There are 13 residues in the CDR3. Germline CDR1 is GTSNPN and CDR2 is SVGIG (reference sequence). The V and J ends lost 0 bases and 4 bases respectively, with 9 bases between them. The CDR3 sequence: CAWSVEGPYGYTF. The CDR3 DNA reads TGTGCCTGGAGTGTGGAGGGACCCTATGGCTACACCTTC.

This rearrangement joins TRBV29-1 to TRBJ2-3; 10 bases fit TRBD1. The CDR3 is made up of 14 amino acids. The germline CDR1 and CDR2 sequences are SQVTM and ANQGSEA. V was clipped by 7 bases and J by 3 bases; unmatched bases: 7. The CDR3 here is CSASLGQGTDTQYF. In DNA form, the CDR3 reads TGCAGCGCAAGCCTGGGACAGGGGACAGATACGCAGTATTTT.

The genes are TRBV30 and TRBJ1-4; D not resolved. The germline V and J ends were trimmed by 1 base and 6 bases, with 6 bases remaining between them. Germline V CDR1 and CDR2: GTSNPN, SVGIG (reference sequence). CDR3 length: 12 amino acids. The CDR3 nucleotides read TGTGCCTGGAGTGGAAGCTATGAAAAACTGTTTTTT. This codes for CAWSGSYEKLFF.

This chain connects TRBV2 to TRBJ1-5; tentatively, D is TRBD1 (6 bases). V was shortened by 4 bases and J by 5 bases, with 6 bases between the two germline ends. From germline, CDR1 is SNHLY and CDR2 FYNNEI. The CDR3 sequence is 12 residues long. This chain's CDR3 is CASSAGDQPQHF. In DNA form, the CDR3 reads TGTGCCAGCAGTGCAGGGGATCAGCCCCAGCATTTT.

CDR3 bases: TGTGCCAGCAGACGCACACAGAACACTGAAGCTTTCTTT. It is translated as CASRRTQNTEAFF. This chain connects TRBV7-9 to TRBJ1-1; no clear D. CDR1 and CDR2 (germline): SEHNR, FQNEAQ (reference sequence). The CDR3 extends over 13 amino acids. Trimming took off 6 bases at V and 1 base at J, with 9 bases between the two ends.

The CDR3 DNA reads as TGTGCCAGCACCCAACGGGACACGAGCTACGAGCAGTACTTC. This gives the protein CASTQRDTSYEQYF. The J gene is TRBJ2-7, the V gene TRBV28; TRBD1 might be the D (6 bases). The V and J ends lost 7 bases and 3 bases respectively, with 16 bases between them. The CDR3 is 14 amino acids. Germline CDR1 MDHEN, CDR2 SYDVKM.